The 21 T cell receptor beta chains reported below all come from one sample, sequenced in a study of CD8+CD57+ T cells in acquired aplastic anemia. TCR beta VDJ combinations and CDR3 sequences were profiled from genomic DNA. TCRdb redid the calling of the reads with MiXCR, one entry per CDR3 protein. Of some 200,000 distinct CDR3 sequences listed, just under 50% were seen once; the top ten hold approximately 9.7%. Previously, flow cytometry had revealed CD8+CD57+ cell expansion in the patients chosen for sequencing. The sequenced sample consisted of sorted CD4+, CD8+, or CD8+CD57+ T cells (not recorded which) from PBMCs. These receptors were taken from a human donor with aplastic anemia.

The DNA of the CDR3 is TGCAGTGCCTCCCCATCCGGCTACACCTTC. Protein product: CSASPSGYTF. The V call is TRBV20-1, the J call TRBJ1-2; D unclear. CDR3 length: 10 residues. Germline CDR1 and CDR2: DFQATT and SNEGSKA (reference sequence). V lost 6 bases, J lost 8 bases, and 10 bases lay in between.

V usage is TRBV29-1 and J usage is TRBJ2-3; 9 nucleotides agree with TRBD1. V lost 7 bases and J lost 2; bases outside the gene matches: 4. Looked up from germline, CDR1 is SQVTM and CDR2 is ANQGSEA. The CDR3 totals 13 residues. The CDR3 loop is CSATGGLTDTQYF. In nucleotides, the CDR3 is TGCAGCGCAACAGGGGGCCTCACAGATACGCAGTATTTT.

The genes are TRBV7-8 and TRBJ2-5, with 7 bases aligning to TRBD1. Germline loops: CDR1 SGHVS, CDR2 FQNEAQ. The J segment lost 0 bases and the V segment lost 4 bases, leaving 17 bases of the junction unmatched. The length of the CDR3 is 19 residues. The CDR3 sequence is CASSSPGQHRGSYQETQYF. The CDR3 coding sequence is TGTGCCAGCAGCTCCCCGGGGCAACACAGGGGATCGTACCAAGAGACCCAGTACTTC.

The chain joins TRBV10-3 to TRBJ1-2, with 8 positions matching TRBD1. V lost 0 bases and J lost 8; bases outside the gene matches: 5. Germline V gene data show CDR1 as ENHRY and CDR2 as SYGVKD. The CDR3 has 14 residues. In DNA, the CDR3 is TGTGCCATCAGTGAGTCGCAGGGGGCGGACGGCTACACCTTC. It specifies CAISESQGADGYTF.

A note on this clonotype: One junction end does not reproduce the germline sequence, and a read error may be involved. This chain connects TRBV6-5 to TRBJ1-2; TRBD1 matches at 12 bases. This CDR3 comprises 15 residues. CDR1 is MNHEY and CDR2 is SVGAGI in the germline V gene. CDR3 region: CASGYSGQGAYGYTF. Here the CDR3 DNA reads TGTGCCAGCGGTTACTCGGGACAGGGGGCGTATGGCTACACCTTC.

This clonotype was picked up many times. The junction does not match germline at one end; this may be a read error. The chain has TRBV11-2 and TRBJ1-1, with D hard to call. CDR1 SGHAT and CDR2 FQNNGV come from the germline V gene. This CDR3 spans 13 amino acids. The CDR3 protein is CAGRLSGDTEAFF. The CDR3 bases are TGTGCCGGCAGGCTCTCTGGGGACACTGAAGCTTTCTTT.

As to this clonotype: This may come from a read error, since a much larger clone is one base off. The J gene is TRBJ2-3, the V gene TRBV11-2; D uncertain. The germline V gene encodes CDR1 SGHAT and CDR2 FQNNGV. This CDR3 spans 13 amino acids. The CDR3 is CASGLEVLDTQYF. CDR3 coding DNA: TGTGCCAGCGGCTTAGAGGTATTGGATACGCAGTATTTT.

This clonotype was found many times. V is TRBV9 and J is TRBJ2-7; 16 bases are shared with TRBD2. Per the germline V gene, CDR1 is SGDLS and CDR2 is YYNGEE. J gave up 1 base and V 3 bases, and 4 bases lay outside the gene matches. The CDR3 covers 17 residues. CDR3 sequence reads: CASSAGLAGGISYEQYF. CDR3 sequence (DNA): TGTGCCAGCAGCGCGGGACTAGCGGGAGGGATTTCCTACGAGCAGTACTTC.

This clonotype was found many times. The chain has TRBV12-3 or TRBV12-4 and TRBJ2-5; no reliable D call. Trimming pared 1 base from V and 6 bases from J, leaving 3 bases between. This CDR3 has 11 residues. CDR3 DNA sequence: TGTGCCAGCAGTTTAGGTCAGACCCAGTACTTC. Translation gives CASSLGQTQYF.

J is TRBJ1-6 and V is TRBV10-3; 7 nucleotides match TRBD1. The CDR3 contains 16 residues. With 8 bases clipped from V and 0 bases from J, the junction kept 7 bases outside the gene matches. Looked up from germline, CDR1 is ENHRY and CDR2 is SYGVKD. Here the CDR3 reads CAIADREPSYNSPLHF. The CDR3, as DNA: TGTGCCATCGCCGACAGGGAACCCTCCTATAATTCACCCCTCCACTTT.

V and J are TRBV10-3 and TRBJ2-7; TRBD2 matches 7 bases. Trimming took 5 bases from V and 3 from J; bases not matched to a gene: 10. The CDR3 runs 15 residues. Germline assignment: CDR1 ENHRY and CDR2 SYGVKD. The CDR3 coding sequence is TGTGCCATCAGTCCTCCGGGAGGCAGATTCTACGAGCAGTACTTC. As protein: CAISPPGGRFYEQYF.

The rearrangement joins TRBV20-1 to TRBJ1-5, with 9 positions matching TRBD1. J gave up 2 bases and V 1 base, and 0 bases lay outside the gene matches. This CDR3 comprises 14 residues. The V gene's germline CDR1 is DFQATT and CDR2 SNEGSKA (reference sequence). The CDR3: CSARGTGGNQPQHF. The CDR3, as DNA: TGCAGTGCTAGAGGGACAGGGGGCAATCAGCCCCAGCATTTT.

The V call is TRBV7-9, the J call TRBJ1-1; the match to TRBD1 covers 8 bases. Germline V CDR1 and CDR2: SEHNR, FQNEAQ (reference sequence). This CDR3 spans 12 amino acids. V shed 8 bases and J 7 bases; nucleotides not matched to a gene: 6. This CDR3 reads CASSGQGGEAFF. CDR3 bases: TGTGCCAGCTCCGGACAGGGAGGTGAAGCTTTCTTT.

This clonotype occurred a few times. Here the CDR3 reads CASSQWGQGATNEKLFF. The CDR3, as DNA: TGTGCCAGCAGCCAATGGGGACAGGGGGCAACTAATGAAAAACTGTTTTTT. The V gene is TRBV14, the J gene TRBJ1-4; the match to TRBD1 covers 11 bases. The V gene's germline CDR1 is SGHDN and CDR2 FVKESK. V shed 2 bases and J 0 bases; nucleotides not matched to a gene: 2. CDR3 length equals 17 residues.

This sequence joins TRBV5-1 and TRBJ2-5; D call uncertain. Trimming left V 6 bases short and J 3 bases short, with 15 bases between. CDR1 is SGHRS, CDR2 YFSETQ, per germline. This CDR3 has 14 amino acids. The CDR3 loop is CASTPSPGKETQYF. The CDR3 nucleotides read TGCGCCAGCACCCCGTCACCCGGAAAAGAGACCCAGTACTTC.

This clonotype has a count of ten or more. The chain has TRBV5-1 and TRBJ2-2; D gene ambiguous. The V gene's germline CDR1 is SGHRS and CDR2 YFSETQ. V was trimmed by 6 bases and J by 3 bases, leaving 9 bases between them. The CDR3 loop spans 13 amino acids. DNA of the CDR3: TGCGCCAGCAAGGAGTACGACACCGGGGAGCTGTTTTTT. It specifies CASKEYDTGELFF.

This chain joins TRBV6-4 and TRBJ2-1; maybe TRBD1 (6 bases). Germline assignment: CDR1 MRHNA and CDR2 SNTAGT. Trimming cost V 6 bases and J 9 bases, with 12 bases left between them. The CDR3 contains 12 residues. As DNA, the CDR3 is TGTGCCAGCAGCCACCCCAGGGGTGAGCAGTTCTTC. This translates into CASSHPRGEQFF.

The chain has TRBV11-1 and TRBJ2-7; tentative D call: TRBD2 (5 bases). With 2 bases removed from V and 2 bases from J, the gap between germline ends came to 16 bases. The germline CDR1 and CDR2 sequences are SGHAT and FQDESV (reference sequence). The CDR3 has 16 amino acids. The CDR3 loop reads CASSLQGLIATYEQYF. The CDR3 DNA reads TGTGCCAGCAGCTTACAAGGACTCATCGCAACCTACGAGCAGTACTTC.

The chain carries TRBV20-1 and TRBJ1-1; no definite D call. Germline V gene sequence: CDR1 DFQATT, CDR2 SNEGSKA (reference sequence). V was pared by 3 bases and J by 6 bases, with 11 bases between. This CDR3 has 12 amino acids. Written as DNA, the CDR3 is TGCAGTGCTAGCGTTGGGAGCGCTGAAGCTTTCTTT. Translating gives CSASVGSAEAFF.

As concerns this clonotype: Germline and junction disagree at one end, which may indicate a read error. The chain links TRBV10-3 to TRBJ1-6; D uncertain. The CDR3 covers 13 residues. Looked up from germline, CDR1 is ENHRY and CDR2 is SYGVKD. CDR3 sequence: CASSDSEHSPLHF. CDR3 nucleotide sequence: TGTGCCAGCAGTGACTCGGAGCATTCACCCCTCCACTTT.

This clonotype was seen at least ten times. V gene TRBV10-1 combines with J gene TRBJ2-1, with TRBD1 matching 9 bases. V lost 4 bases and J lost 12; bases outside the gene matches: 4. Germline loops: CDR1 WNHNN, CDR2 SYGVQD (reference sequence). This CDR3 spans 12 amino acids. The chain's CDR3 is CASSAPGQGQFF. Written as DNA, the CDR3 is TGCGCCAGCAGTGCACCGGGACAGGGGCAGTTCTTC.